This is a list of T cell receptor beta chains from one sample in a study of shared clonotypes between healthy human individuals. TCRdb's copy holds only in-frame clones and misses some; the assay was immunoSEQ multiplex PCR. This table holds about 2.2 million clones, 93% found once. The sample comprised naive CD8+ T cells from PBMCs. Receptor source: a man between 18 and 35 years old in good health. Some clones in this sample may be carry-over from other donors' samples. Both conserved end residues are part of each CDR3. Fields, in order: clone size, J gene, D gene, V gene, CDR3 DNA, CDR3 protein. A D gene is named only where the DNA matches it firmly. Where a row states a size, it is once, few, many or the class of an expanded clone; other rows omit it.

size: NA
J: TRBJ2-3
D: TRBD2
V: TRBV27
DNA: TGTGCCAGCAGGGAGACAGGACTAGCGGGAGGGCTCACAGATACGCAGTATTTT
CDR3: CASRETGLAGGLTDTQYF

size: NA
J: TRBJ1-3
D: TRBD1
V: TRBV4-1
DNA: TGCGCCAGCAGCCAACCCGGGACAGGGGCTGGAAACACCATATATTTT
CDR3: CASSQPGTGAGNTIYF

size: NA
J: TRBJ2-7
D: NA
V: TRBV7-9
DNA: TGTGCCAGCAGCCCCAACTTCAGAGAGCAGTACTTC
CDR3: CASSPNFREQYF

size: NA
J: TRBJ2-5
D: TRBD2
V: TRBV27
DNA: TGTGCCAGCAGTTCCCGCCGCGTCGGGAGGGCCGGGGTTGAGACCCAGTACTTC
CDR3: CASSSRRVGRAGVETQYF

size: NA
J: TRBJ1-1
D: TRBD1
V: TRBV9
DNA: TGTGCCAGCAGCGAAACCGGGACAGCGGACACTGAAGCTTTCTTT
CDR3: CASSETGTADTEAFF

size: NA
J: TRBJ2-5
D: TRBD1
V: TRBV6-5
DNA: TGTGCCAGCAGTTACTTGGGACAGGGGGCCCAAGAGACCCAGTACTTC
CDR3: CASSYLGQGAQETQYF

size: NA
J: TRBJ2-7
D: NA
V: TRBV7-2
DNA: TGTGCCAGCAGCCCTAGGGGCAGGGACCCCTACGAGCAGTACTTC
CDR3: CASSPRGRDPYEQYF

size: NA
J: TRBJ2-7
D: TRBD2
V: TRBV27
DNA: TGTGCCACCTCACCTCAGGGAGGGCCCTACGAGCAGTACTTC
CDR3: CATSPQGGPYEQYF

size: few
J: TRBJ2-2
D: NA
V: TRBV9
DNA: TGTGCCAGCAGCGTCTCAGGAACCGGGGAGCTGTTTTTT
CDR3: CASSVSGTGELFF

size: NA
J: TRBJ2-3
D: TRBD2
V: TRBV5-1
DNA: TGCGCCAGCAGCTTTTTGTCGGGAGGGCCATTAGATACGCAGTATTTT
CDR3: CASSFLSGGPLDTQYF

size: NA
J: TRBJ2-3
D: NA
V: TRBV27
DNA: TGTGCCAGCAGTTTCACTAGGTTCAGCACAGATACGCAGTATTTT
CDR3: CASSFTRFSTDTQYF

size: NA
J: TRBJ2-5
D: NA
V: TRBV27
DNA: TGTGCCAGCAGTTTATTCGGTGGGCTGTACCAAGAGACCCAGTACTTC
CDR3: CASSLFGGLYQETQYF

size: NA
J: TRBJ2-7
D: NA
V: TRBV28
DNA: TGTGCCAGCAGTTTGGTGACCAACCACTGGGAGCAGTACTTC
CDR3: CASSLVTNHWEQYF

size: NA
J: TRBJ2-6
D: TRBD1
V: TRBV28
DNA: TGTGCCAGCAGTTTAGGGACAGGGTATGCCAACGTCCTGACTTTC
CDR3: CASSLGTGYANVLTF

size: few
J: TRBJ1-1
D: TRBD1
V: TRBV28
DNA: TGTGCCAGCAGTATAGAGGACAGGGCGAGGTACACTGAAGCTTTCTTT
CDR3: CASSIEDRARYTEAFF

size: NA
J: TRBJ2-5
D: NA
V: TRBV7-9
DNA: TGTGCCAGCCGAAAGGGGCGACAGCCCTACCAAGAGACCCAGTACTTC
CDR3: CASRKGRQPYQETQYF

size: NA
J: TRBJ1-2
D: TRBD1
V: TRBV27
DNA: TGTGCCAGCAGCCCCTCCACAGGGGAGAGTAACTATGGCTACACCTTC
CDR3: CASSPSTGESNYGYTF

size: NA
J: TRBJ1-5
D: NA
V: TRBV11-2
DNA: TGTGCCAGCAGCTTAGATTGGGCAGGCAATCAGCCCCAGCATTTT
CDR3: CASSLDWAGNQPQHF

size: NA
J: TRBJ2-7
D: NA
V: TRBV7-9
DNA: TGTGCCAGCAGCTTAGTCCGAGATGAGGAGCAGTACTTC
CDR3: CASSLVRDEEQYF

size: NA
J: TRBJ2-3
D: TRBD2
V: TRBV4-2
DNA: TGTGCCAGCACCTCAAGCGGGAGGACTACAGATACGCAGTATTTT
CDR3: CASTSSGRTTDTQYF

size: NA
J: TRBJ1-1
D: NA
V: TRBV10-3
DNA: TGTGCCATCAGTAAAGGAAGTACCTCGAGGGCTGAAGCTTTCTTT
CDR3: CAISKGSTSRAEAFF

size: NA
J: TRBJ1-5
D: TRBD1
V: TRBV27
DNA: TGTGCCAGCAGTTTAGAATTCTGGACAGGGAACAATCAGCCCCAGCATTTT
CDR3: CASSLEFWTGNNQPQHF

size: NA
J: TRBJ1-3
D: TRBD1
V: TRBV4-2
DNA: TGTGCCAGCAGCCAAGAGGGAAATGGACAGGGCACTCCAGGAAACACCATATATTTT
CDR3: CASSQEGNGQGTPGNTIYF

size: NA
J: TRBJ2-1
D: TRBD2
V: TRBV7-9
DNA: TGTGCCAGCAGCCACAAACTAGCGTCTTACAATGAGCAGTTCTTC
CDR3: CASSHKLASYNEQFF

size: NA
J: TRBJ2-7
D: TRBD2
V: TRBV5-6
DNA: TGTGCCAGCAGCTGGGGGGACTACTACGAGCAGTACTTC
CDR3: CASSWGDYYEQYF

size: NA
J: TRBJ1-5
D: NA
V: TRBV12-1
DNA: TGTGCCAGCAGCCTCCGGGACAGATATCAGCCCCAGCATTTT
CDR3: CASSLRDRYQPQHF

size: once
J: TRBJ2-2
D: NA
V: TRBV27
DNA: TGTGCCAGCAGTTTAGGAGACTACGCGAACACCGGGGAGCTGTTTTTT
CDR3: CASSLGDYANTGELFF

size: NA
J: TRBJ2-3
D: NA
V: TRBV15
DNA: TGTGCCGTCCCGGATCCTACGCAGTATTTT
CDR3: CAVPDPTQYF

size: NA
J: TRBJ1-3
D: NA
V: TRBV15
DNA: TGTGCCACCATGACAAAGGCGGGGACACGGGGGCCTCCCTCTGGAAACACCATATATTTT
CDR3: CATMTKAGTRGPPSGNTIYF

size: NA
J: TRBJ2-1
D: NA
V: TRBV18
DNA: TGTGCCAGCTCAGGTGGCGAGTACGGTGAGCAGTTCTTC
CDR3: CASSGGEYGEQFF

size: NA
J: TRBJ2-7
D: NA
V: TRBV19
DNA: TGTGCCAGTAGTATAGATTACAGTTACGAGCAGTACTTC
CDR3: CASSIDYSYEQYF

size: NA
J: TRBJ1-3
D: NA
V: TRBV4-3
DNA: TGCGCCAGCAGCCACGGCCGTAGCTCTGGAAACACCATATATTTT
CDR3: CASSHGRSSGNTIYF

size: NA
J: TRBJ2-2
D: TRBD1
V: TRBV29-1
DNA: TGCAGCGTTGGGACAGGGGAGCGAGCGACCGGGGAGCTGTTTTTT
CDR3: CSVGTGERATGELFF

size: NA
J: TRBJ2-1
D: TRBD2
V: TRBV4-1
DNA: TGCGCCAGCAGCCGAACGGGACTAGCGGGAGCGGTGCCCTACAATGAGCAGTTCTTC
CDR3: CASSRTGLAGAVPYNEQFF

size: NA
J: TRBJ1-1
D: NA
V: TRBV16
DNA: TGTGCCAGCAGCCCACAGGTCTATACTGAAGCTTTCTTT
CDR3: CASSPQVYTEAFF

size: NA
J: TRBJ2-7
D: TRBD1
V: TRBV9
DNA: TGTGCCAGCAGCGGAGGGACAGGGGATTTGAGAGAGCAGTACTTC
CDR3: CASSGGTGDLREQYF

size: NA
J: TRBJ2-1
D: NA
V: TRBV7-9
DNA: TGTGCCAGCAGCCAGATCGAAAATTTGCAGTTCTTC
CDR3: CASSQIENLQFF

size: once
J: TRBJ2-5
D: NA
V: TRBV4-1
DNA: TGCGCCAGCAGCCAAGATCAAGGGCTGGGCGAGACCCAGTACTTC
CDR3: CASSQDQGLGETQYF

size: NA
J: TRBJ2-5
D: NA
V: TRBV5-8
DNA: TGTGCCAGCAGCTGGGGAGTTTTACAGGAGACCCAGTACTTC
CDR3: CASSWGVLQETQYF

size: NA
J: TRBJ2-7
D: NA
V: TRBV27
DNA: TGTGCCAGCAGTTTGCCAGGGGACCACGAGCAGTACTTC
CDR3: CASSLPGDHEQYF

size: NA
J: TRBJ2-7
D: NA
V: TRBV19
DNA: TGTGCCAGTAGTATCGGACGGACCGACCACGAGCAGTACTTC
CDR3: CASSIGRTDHEQYF

size: NA
J: TRBJ1-5
D: TRBD1
V: TRBV4-1
DNA: TGCGCCAGCAGCCCGGGGCCGGGACAGGGTTATCCTCAGCCCCAGCATTTT
CDR3: CASSPGPGQGYPQPQHF

size: once
J: TRBJ1-4
D: NA
V: TRBV5-6
DNA: TGTGCCAGCAGCTGGGGGCAGGCCTCAGCTAATGAAAAACTGTTTTTT
CDR3: CASSWGQASANEKLFF

size: NA
J: TRBJ2-1
D: TRBD2
V: TRBV29-1
DNA: TGCAGCGTAGGGACTACGAGCTCCTACAATGAGCAGTTCTTC
CDR3: CSVGTTSSYNEQFF

size: once
J: TRBJ2-3
D: NA
V: TRBV5-1
DNA: TGCGCCAGCAGCCCCCGGACAGAACCCTTCACAGATACGCAGTATTTT
CDR3: CASSPRTEPFTDTQYF

size: NA
J: TRBJ2-7
D: NA
V: TRBV5-1
DNA: TGCGCCAGCAGCGTACAAGGCGAGCAGTACTTC
CDR3: CASSVQGEQYF

size: NA
J: TRBJ1-2
D: NA
V: TRBV7-9
DNA: TGTGCCAGCAGCTGGCCAACAGCGAACTATGGCTACACCTTC
CDR3: CASSWPTANYGYTF

size: NA
J: TRBJ2-2
D: TRBD2
V: TRBV7-8
DNA: TGTGCCAGCACCCAGGAGCTAGCGGGAGGGCCGTACACCGGGGAGCTGTTTTTT
CDR3: CASTQELAGGPYTGELFF

size: NA
J: TRBJ2-5
D: NA
V: TRBV27
DNA: TGTGCCAGCAGTCTCACTCTAGAGGGTGTGAAACAAGAGACCCAGTACTTC
CDR3: CASSLTLEGVKQETQYF

size: NA
J: TRBJ1-1
D: NA
V: TRBV7-8
DNA: TGTGCCAGCAGCCCCGCGCCGATGAACACTGAAGCTTTCTTT
CDR3: CASSPAPMNTEAFF

size: NA
J: TRBJ2-1
D: TRBD1
V: TRBV30
DNA: TGTGCCTGGAGTTCTGGACAGGGCTACAATGAGCAGTTCTTC
CDR3: CAWSSGQGYNEQFF

size: NA
J: TRBJ2-3
D: TRBD2
V: TRBV13
DNA: TGTGCCAGCAGCGGCCGGGACTATGTAGGAGATACGCAGTATTTT
CDR3: CASSGRDYVGDTQYF

size: few
J: TRBJ1-4
D: NA
V: TRBV6-5
DNA: TGTGCCAGCAGTGGGGGGGGAAAACTGTTTTTT
CDR3: CASSGGGKLFF

size: NA
J: TRBJ2-7
D: NA
V: TRBV29-1
DNA: TGCAGCGTTGAAGGGACACCACAGGGACCCTACGAGCAGTACTTC
CDR3: CSVEGTPQGPYEQYF

size: NA
J: TRBJ2-3
D: TRBD2
V: TRBV27
DNA: TGTGCCAGCAGTCCAGCGGGAGGGGAAATTCATGATACGCAGTATTTT
CDR3: CASSPAGGEIHDTQYF